Listed below are T cell receptor beta chains from one sample, sequenced in a study of blood T cell repertoires in COVID-19. Libraries were prepared by immunoSEQ multiplex PCR; TCRdb keeps only in-frame clonotypes and omits some of them. The repertoire has about 230,000 clones, 70% to 90% of them found once; the top ten carry about 0.93%. Sequenced: peripheral blood. The receptors shown here come from a middle-aged man with acute or convalescent COVID-19. The CDR3 runs from the conserved cysteine through the conserved F or W. Each record gives: CDR3 length, V gene, clone size, J gene, D gene, CDR3 protein, CDR3 DNA. D genes are given only for firm matches. Rows give clone size only sometimes, using once, few, many, or a class for an expanded clone.

length: 16
V: TRBV7-9
size: few
J: TRBJ1-2
D: -
CDR3: CASSPSPSGGYYGYTF
DNA: TGTGCCAGCAGCCCATCCCCCAGCGGCGGCTACTATGGCTACACCTTC

length: 12
V: TRBV30
size: -
J: TRBJ1-2
D: -
CDR3: CAWSAGNYGYTF
DNA: TGTGCCTGGAGTGCGGGAAACTATGGCTACACCTTC

length: 13
V: TRBV29-1
size: -
J: TRBJ1-2
D: TRBD1
CDR3: CSVETGGRYGYTF
DNA: TGCAGCGTTGAAACAGGGGGCAGGTATGGCTACACCTTC

length: 13
V: TRBV6-6
size: -
J: TRBJ1-1
D: -
CDR3: CASSQQGNTEAFF
DNA: TGTGCCAGCAGCCAACAGGGAAACACTGAAGCTTTCTTT

length: 15
V: TRBV6-5
size: -
J: TRBJ1-2
D: -
CDR3: CASSRGAGVSYGYTF
DNA: TGTGCCAGCAGTCGGGGGGCAGGGGTATCCTATGGCTACACCTTC

length: 15
V: TRBV11-3
size: -
J: TRBJ1-3
D: -
CDR3: CASSLYGDGGNTIYF
DNA: TGTGCCAGCAGCCTTTACGGAGACGGAGGAAACACCATATATTTT

length: 12
V: TRBV2
size: -
J: TRBJ2-4
D: -
CDR3: CASSPMTRAQYF
DNA: TGTGCCAGCAGCCCGATGACGCGGGCCCAGTACTTC

length: 14
V: TRBV5-8
size: -
J: TRBJ2-7
D: TRBD1
CDR3: CASSLDRGSYEQYF
DNA: TGTGCCAGCAGCTTGGACAGGGGCTCCTACGAGCAGTACTTC

length: 16
V: TRBV5-1
size: -
J: TRBJ2-1
D: TRBD1
CDR3: CASSLISGQVSNEQFF
DNA: TGCGCCAGCAGCTTAATTTCGGGACAGGTCTCCAATGAGCAGTTCTTC

length: 15
V: TRBV6-6
size: -
J: TRBJ2-7
D: -
CDR3: CASSYSGPSSYEQYF
DNA: TGTGCCAGCAGTTACTCAGGCCCTAGCTCCTACGAGCAGTACTTC

length: 13
V: TRBV6-5
size: -
J: TRBJ1-2
D: TRBD1
CDR3: CASKQGLNYGYTF
DNA: TGTGCCAGCAAACAGGGGCTGAACTATGGCTACACCTTC

length: 14
V: TRBV5-1
size: -
J: TRBJ1-1
D: -
CDR3: CASRDGSGNTEAFF
DNA: TGCGCCAGCAGGGATGGATCAGGGAACACTGAAGCTTTCTTT

length: 16
V: TRBV5-6
size: once
J: TRBJ2-1
D: -
CDR3: CASSLGLGLSYNEQFF
DNA: TGTGCCAGCAGCTTAGGCCTCGGGTTGTCCTACAATGAGCAGTTCTTC

length: 18
V: TRBV9
size: -
J: TRBJ1-1
D: TRBD1
CDR3: CASSAEVGGAEWNTEAFF
DNA: TGTGCCAGCAGCGCGGAGGTAGGGGGCGCGGAGTGGAACACTGAAGCTTTCTTT

length: 14
V: TRBV9
size: -
J: TRBJ1-6
D: -
CDR3: CASSVAGADSPLHF
DNA: TGTGCCAGCAGCGTAGCAGGGGCCGATTCACCCCTCCACTTT

length: 17
V: TRBV5-1
size: -
J: TRBJ1-1
D: TRBD1
CDR3: CASSSTFKTGRNTEAFF
DNA: TGCGCCAGCAGCTCCACTTTTAAGACAGGGAGGAACACTGAAGCTTTCTTT

length: 13
V: TRBV30
size: -
J: TRBJ1-1
D: TRBD1
CDR3: CAWSTTGGTEAFF
DNA: TGTGCCTGGAGCACGACAGGGGGCACTGAAGCTTTCTTT

length: 14
V: TRBV29-1
size: once
J: TRBJ1-2
D: -
CDR3: CSVGAQDLNYGYTF
DNA: TGCAGCGTTGGGGCACAGGATCTTAACTATGGCTACACCTTC

length: 13
V: TRBV28
size: -
J: TRBJ2-3
D: -
CDR3: CASSPGNTDTQYF
DNA: TGTGCCAGCAGCCCCGGGAACACAGATACGCAGTATTTT

length: 16
V: TRBV18
size: -
J: TRBJ1-2
D: -
CDR3: CASSPEVVGGRVRYTF
DNA: TGTGCCAGCTCACCAGAGGTGGTCGGGGGGCGTGTCCGCTACACCTTC

length: 13
V: TRBV2
size: -
J: TRBJ2-7
D: -
CDR3: CASRAISSYEQYF
DNA: TGTGCCAGCAGGGCCATCAGCTCCTACGAGCAGTACTTC

length: 20
V: TRBV30
size: few
J: TRBJ2-1
D: TRBD2
CDR3: CAWSSSSTSGMPFRYNEQFF
DNA: TGTGCCTGGAGTTCCTCATCGACTAGCGGGATGCCGTTTCGTTACAATGAGCAGTTCTTC

length: 16
V: TRBV9
size: -
J: TRBJ1-3
D: TRBD1
CDR3: CASSVFAGGSGNTIYF
DNA: TGTGCCAGCAGCGTATTCGCAGGGGGCTCGGGAAACACCATATATTTT

length: 15
V: TRBV4-1
size: -
J: TRBJ2-5
D: -
CDR3: CASSQDRQTQETQYF
DNA: TGCGCCAGCAGCCAAGATCGACAGACACAAGAGACCCAGTACTTC

length: 14
V: TRBV5-1
size: -
J: TRBJ1-4
D: -
CDR3: CASSSGGADEKLFF
DNA: TGCGCCAGCAGCAGTGGAGGGGCGGATGAAAAACTGTTTTTT

length: 14
V: TRBV4-3
size: -
J: TRBJ1-2
D: -
CDR3: CASSQDPLFSGYTF
DNA: TGCGCCAGCAGCCAAGACCCCCTCTTTAGTGGCTACACCTTC

length: 17
V: TRBV5-1
size: -
J: TRBJ2-5
D: TRBD1
CDR3: CASRTTGVITGTETQYF
DNA: TGCGCCAGCAGGACCACAGGGGTTATCACTGGCACGGAGACCCAGTACTTC

length: 15
V: TRBV5-1
size: -
J: TRBJ1-1
D: -
CDR3: CASSYGLDSNTEAFF
DNA: TGCGCCAGCAGTTACGGACTGGACAGCAACACTGAAGCTTTCTTT

length: 14
V: TRBV6-1
size: -
J: TRBJ2-7
D: -
CDR3: CASSEKLEGYEQYF
DNA: TGTGCCAGCAGTGAAAAGCTGGAGGGCTACGAGCAGTACTTC

length: 14
V: TRBV7-3
size: -
J: TRBJ2-7
D: TRBD2
CDR3: CASSATGGAGEQYF
DNA: TGTGCCAGCAGCGCGACCGGGGGGGCGGGCGAGCAGTACTTC

length: 12
V: TRBV6-6
size: -
J: TRBJ2-1
D: -
CDR3: CASSSLPNEQFF
DNA: TGTGCCAGCAGCTCTCTTCCTAATGAGCAGTTCTTC

length: 13
V: TRBV5-6
size: -
J: TRBJ1-1
D: -
CDR3: CASNAPKGTEAFF
DNA: TGTGCCAGCAACGCTCCGAAGGGGACTGAAGCTTTCTTT

length: 14
V: TRBV5-1
size: -
J: TRBJ1-1
D: -
CDR3: CASSPPQVNTEAFF
DNA: TGCGCCAGCAGTCCACCACAGGTGAACACTGAAGCTTTCTTT

length: 14
V: TRBV24-1
size: once
J: TRBJ1-2
D: TRBD1
CDR3: CATSDLTGDRGYTF
DNA: TGTGCCACCAGTGACCTGACAGGGGATCGTGGCTACACCTTC

length: 17
V: TRBV7-9
size: -
J: TRBJ2-6
D: TRBD1
CDR3: CASSLLTGEMRANVLTF
DNA: TGTGCCAGCAGCTTACTGACAGGGGAGATGCGGGCCAACGTCCTGACTTTC

length: 15
V: TRBV2
size: -
J: TRBJ2-1
D: -
CDR3: CATQDSLLSYNEQFF
DNA: TGTGCCACCCAGGACAGCCTCCTCTCCTACAATGAGCAGTTCTTC

length: 21
V: TRBV2
size: -
J: TRBJ2-1
D: TRBD1
CDR3: CASSPRAGQGPVRLSYNEQFF
DNA: TGTGCCAGCAGCCCCCGGGCGGGACAGGGTCCAGTAAGGCTCTCCTACAATGAGCAGTTCTTC

length: 13
V: TRBV9
size: -
J: TRBJ2-3
D: -
CDR3: CASTEGPGDTQYF
DNA: TGTGCCAGCACGGAGGGGCCGGGGGATACGCAGTATTTT

length: 13
V: TRBV18
size: -
J: TRBJ1-6
D: -
CDR3: CASSPDKNSPLHF
DNA: TGTGCCAGCTCACCGGACAAAAATTCACCCCTCCACTTT

length: 17
V: TRBV19
size: -
J: TRBJ1-5
D: -
CDR3: CASSPGGQWRGNQPQHF
DNA: TGTGCCAGTAGCCCTGGCGGTCAATGGCGGGGCAATCAGCCCCAGCATTTT

length: 15
V: TRBV29-1
size: -
J: TRBJ1-2
D: TRBD1
CDR3: CSVEIDRGGGYGYTF
DNA: TGCAGCGTTGAGATCGACAGGGGAGGCGGCTATGGCTACACCTTC

length: 13
V: TRBV29-1
size: -
J: TRBJ1-2
D: TRBD1
CDR3: CSVKGQGAYGYTF
DNA: TGCAGCGTCAAAGGACAGGGGGCCTATGGCTACACCTTC

length: 14
V: TRBV6-5
size: once
J: TRBJ2-3
D: -
CDR3: CATRGILGTDTQYF
DNA: TGTGCCACCCGAGGGATTTTAGGGACAGATACGCAGTATTTT

length: 17
V: TRBV4-1
size: -
J: TRBJ2-3
D: TRBD1
CDR3: CASSQDLTGRNQGTQYF
DNA: TGCGCCAGCAGCCAAGACTTGACAGGGCGCAATCAAGGTACGCAGTATTTT

length: 14
V: TRBV7-3
size: -
J: TRBJ2-7
D: -
CDR3: CASSLNRASYEQYF
DNA: TGTGCCAGCAGCTTAAACAGGGCCTCCTACGAGCAGTACTTC

length: 16
V: TRBV5-1
size: -
J: TRBJ2-5
D: TRBD2
CDR3: CASSWTSGGGGETQYF
DNA: TGCGCCAGCAGCTGGACTAGCGGGGGAGGTGGGGAGACCCAGTACTTC

length: 12
V: TRBV12-3/TRBV12-4
size: -
J: TRBJ2-5
D: TRBD2
CDR3: CASGGDQETQYF
DNA: TGTGCCAGCGGGGGGGACCAAGAGACCCAGTACTTC

length: 15
V: TRBV7-9
size: -
J: TRBJ1-4
D: TRBD1
CDR3: CASSSGQGEGEKLFF
DNA: TGTGCCAGCAGCTCGGGACAGGGGGAAGGTGAAAAACTGTTTTTT

length: 13
V: TRBV11-2
size: -
J: TRBJ2-7
D: -
CDR3: CASSLGLNYEQYF
DNA: TGTGCCAGCAGCTTGGGCCTCAACTACGAGCAGTACTTC

length: 14
V: TRBV2
size: -
J: TRBJ1-4
D: -
CDR3: CASSSQGLGEKLFF
DNA: TGTGCCAGCAGTTCTCAGGGGCTGGGTGAAAAACTGTTTTTT

length: 16
V: TRBV6-5
size: few
J: TRBJ1-4
D: TRBD1
CDR3: CASRYSGGTGNEKLFF
DNA: TGTGCCAGCAGATACTCGGGGGGGACAGGGAATGAAAAACTGTTTTTT

length: 14
V: TRBV2
size: -
J: TRBJ1-1
D: -
CDR3: CASSEARGATEAFF
DNA: TGTGCCAGCAGTGAAGCGCGGGGGGCCACTGAAGCTTTCTTT